This record covers a single T cell receptor beta chain. It was with 60 Vbeta and 13 Jbeta primers that the PCR ran. Generated by immunoSEQ multiplex PCR, the TCRdb table keeps only in-frame clones and is missing some. Of under 150,000 clones in the sample, roughly 80% were seen once. The CDR3 length is 13 residues. Germline V CDR1 and CDR2: SGHVS, FNYEAQ. V was clipped by 1 base and J by 1 base, with 4 bases between them. The data were taken from a study of cytomegalovirus exposure and HLA in healthy donors. The V gene is TRBV7-6, the J gene TRBJ1-1; no clear D gene. This TCR came from a woman aged 40-49 years in good health and CMV-seropositive. The sequenced sample consisted of PBMCs. In nucleotides, the CDR3 is TGTGCCAGCAGCTTAGACAAGAACACTGAAGCTTTCTTT. Its translation: CASSLDKNTEAFF.